What follows are 2 T cell receptor beta chains derived from one specimen sequenced in a study of blood T cell repertoires in COVID-19. Profiling relied on immunoSEQ multiplex PCR, and the TCRdb table lists in-frame clones only, not all of them. Among about 130,000 clones listed, around 80% were seen once. The sample was peripheral blood. Source of these receptors: a woman aged 55-70 years with acute or convalescent COVID-19.

The chain combines TRBV27 with TRBJ2-6, with a possible D match to TRBD1 (5 bases). The V and J ends lost 2 bases and 0 bases respectively, with 11 bases between them. The CDR3 extends over 17 amino acids. Per the germline V gene, CDR1 is MNHEY and CDR2 is SMNVEV (reference sequence). The chain's CDR3 is CASSLGQGFSGANVLTF. DNA for the CDR3: TGTGCCAGCAGTTTAGGGCAGGGCTTCTCTGGGGCCAACGTCCTGACTTTC.

The chain links TRBV5-1 to TRBJ2-1; TRBD2 aligns across 11 bases. The germline V gene has CDR1 SGHRS and CDR2 YFSETQ. This CDR3 region has 14 residues. Trimming removed 0 bases from V and 7 bases from J; junction bases left unmatched: 0. The chain's CDR3 is CASSLGLAGNEQFF. The CDR3 nucleotides are TGCGCCAGCAGCTTGGGACTAGCGGGAAATGAGCAGTTCTTC.